This record concerns one T cell receptor (beta chain) sequence. The antigen remains undetermined. The data are from a study of response to subunit inactivated influenza vaccine. Study results and caveats: It was the authors' suggestion that each seasonal influenza vaccination recruits few new T cells.

TCRdb re-called the RT-PCR reads with MiXCR, one entry per CDR3 protein. The sample yields about 500,000 distinct CDR3 sequences, approximately 17% seen once. Germline values: CDR1 SGHTA, CDR2 FQGNSA. CDR3 size: 14 residues. The germline V and J ends were trimmed by 6 bases and 7 bases, with 16 bases remaining between them. The rearrangement uses TRBV7-2 and TRBJ2-4; D is perhaps TRBD1 or TRBD2 (5 bases each). This receptor was taken from a man between 50 and 70 years old who received an inactivated influenza vaccine. The specimen was CD4+ T cells sorted from PBMCs, collected around 2 years after vaccination. The CDR3 here is CASSAATGRNIQYF. The CDR3 DNA is TGTGCCAGCAGTGCCGCCACGGGGCGGAACATTCAGTACTTC. Variable domain in full (rest from reference TRBV7-2 and TRBJ2-4): GAGVSQSPSNKVTEKGKDVELRCDPISGHTALYWYRQSLGQGLEFLIYFQGNSAPDKSGLPSDRFSAERTGGSVSTLTIQRTQQEDSAVYLCASSAATGRNIQYFGAGTRLSVL.